This TCR beta chain was retrieved from a study of a mutant IDH1 vaccine in newly diagnosed glioma. At the level of the study: Commencement of vaccination occurred 4-6 weeks following radiotherapy alone, or concurrently with temozolomide cycles. Former treatment meant radiotherapy, temozolomide, or both; the majority had gotten both.

Time point meaning: week 47, end of study. All doses held 300 ug of mutant IDH1 20-mer peptide, with topical imiquimod. In every donor, the tumor was a new WHO grade 3 or 4 IDH1-mutant, ATRX-lost astrocytoma. Concerning this clone itself: As yet, its antigen is unknown.

Assay: immunoSEQ multiplex PCR; the TCRdb copy retains only in-frame clones and omits some. Among 30,000 or so clones listed, roughly nine tenths were seen once. General observations from the study: Among top peripheral T cell clonotypes, changes seemed unrelated to pseudoprogression.

CDR3 length: 16 residues. Germline values: CDR1 SGHNT, CDR2 YYREEE (reference sequence). Trimming pared 4 bases from V and 4 bases from J, leaving 18 bases between. V is TRBV5-4 and J is TRBJ1-3, with D possibly being TRBD1 (6 bases). The source is a man in his forties with glioma. This specimen consisted of PBMCs, obtained from a glioma patient whose treatment included an IDH1 peptide vaccine. The CDR3 sequence: CASSPAGGAEGNTIYF. The CDR3 DNA follows: TGTGCCAGCAGCCCTGCCGGGGGCGCGGAGGGAAACACCATATATTTT.